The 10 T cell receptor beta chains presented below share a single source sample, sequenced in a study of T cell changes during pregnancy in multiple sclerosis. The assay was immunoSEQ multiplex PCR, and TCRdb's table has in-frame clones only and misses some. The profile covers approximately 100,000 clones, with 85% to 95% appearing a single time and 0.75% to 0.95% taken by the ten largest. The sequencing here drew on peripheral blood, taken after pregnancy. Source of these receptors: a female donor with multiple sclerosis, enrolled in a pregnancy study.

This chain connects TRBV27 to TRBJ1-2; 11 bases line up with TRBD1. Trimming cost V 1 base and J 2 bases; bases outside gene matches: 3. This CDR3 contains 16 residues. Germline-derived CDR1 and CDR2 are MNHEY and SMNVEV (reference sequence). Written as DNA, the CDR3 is TGTGCCAGCAGTTTATGGGGGGACAGGGGGAACTATGGCTACACCTTC. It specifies CASSLWGDRGNYGYTF.

The DNA for the CDR3 is TGTGCCAGCCCCCACGGGACAAACTCCTACAATGAGCAGTTCTTC. Amino acid sequence: CASPHGTNSYNEQFF. The V and J genes are TRBV7-9 and TRBJ2-1, with D possibly matching TRBD1 (6 bases). Per germline, CDR1 SEHNR and CDR2 FQNEAQ (reference sequence). The CDR3 consists of 15 residues. V was trimmed by 8 bases and J by 0 bases, leaving 14 bases between them.

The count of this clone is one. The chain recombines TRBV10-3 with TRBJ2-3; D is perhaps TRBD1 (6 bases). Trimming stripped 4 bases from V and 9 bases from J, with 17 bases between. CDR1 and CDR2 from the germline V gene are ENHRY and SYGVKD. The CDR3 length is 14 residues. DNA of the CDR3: TGTGCCATCAGTGGGGCAGGGGAGAAGGGGACGCAGTATTTT. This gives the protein CAISGAGEKGTQYF.

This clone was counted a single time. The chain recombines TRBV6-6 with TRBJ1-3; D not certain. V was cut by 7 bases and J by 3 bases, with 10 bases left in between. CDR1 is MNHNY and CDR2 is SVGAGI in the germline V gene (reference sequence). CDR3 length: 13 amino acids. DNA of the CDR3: TGTGCCAGCAATGCACCGGGTGGAAACACCATATATTTT. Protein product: CASNAPGGNTIYF.

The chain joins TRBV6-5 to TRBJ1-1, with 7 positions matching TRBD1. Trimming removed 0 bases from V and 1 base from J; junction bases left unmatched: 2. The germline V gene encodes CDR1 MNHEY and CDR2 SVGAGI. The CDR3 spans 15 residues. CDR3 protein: CASSYSRQGNTEAFF. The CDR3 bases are TGTGCCAGCAGTTACTCTAGACAGGGGAACACTGAAGCTTTCTTT.

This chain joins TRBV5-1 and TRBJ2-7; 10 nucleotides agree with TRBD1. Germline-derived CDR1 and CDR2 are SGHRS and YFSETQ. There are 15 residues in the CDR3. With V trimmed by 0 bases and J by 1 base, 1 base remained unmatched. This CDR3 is CASSLVGQGSYEQYF. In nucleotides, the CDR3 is TGCGCCAGCAGCTTGGTGGGACAGGGGTCCTACGAGCAGTACTTC. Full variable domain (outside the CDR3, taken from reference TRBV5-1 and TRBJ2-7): KAGVTQTPRYLIKTRGQQVTLSCSPISGHRSVSWYQQTPGQGLQFLFEYFSETQRNKGNFPGRFSGRQFSNSRSEMNVSTLELGDSALYLCASSLVGQGSYEQYFGPGTRLTVT.

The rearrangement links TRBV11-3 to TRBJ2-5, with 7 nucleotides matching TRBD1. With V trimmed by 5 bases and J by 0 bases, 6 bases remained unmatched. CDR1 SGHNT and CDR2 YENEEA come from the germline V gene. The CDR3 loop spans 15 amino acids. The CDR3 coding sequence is TGTGCCAGCAGCCCTGGGGACAGCAACCAAGAGACCCAGTACTTC. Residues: CASSPGDSNQETQYF.

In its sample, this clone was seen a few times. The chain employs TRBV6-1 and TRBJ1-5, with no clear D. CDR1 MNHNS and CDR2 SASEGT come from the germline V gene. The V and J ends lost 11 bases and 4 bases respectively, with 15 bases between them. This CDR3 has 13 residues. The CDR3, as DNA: TGTGCCTCCAGCAGTGAGCGGAATCAGCCCCAGCATTTT. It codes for CASSSERNQPQHF.

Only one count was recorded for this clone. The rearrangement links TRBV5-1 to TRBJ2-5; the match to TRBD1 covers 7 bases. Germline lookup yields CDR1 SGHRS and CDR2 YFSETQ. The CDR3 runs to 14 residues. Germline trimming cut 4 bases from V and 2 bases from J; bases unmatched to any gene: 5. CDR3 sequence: CASSLGQYQETQYF. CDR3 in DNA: TGCGCCAGCAGCCTGGGACAGTATCAAGAGACCCAGTACTTC.

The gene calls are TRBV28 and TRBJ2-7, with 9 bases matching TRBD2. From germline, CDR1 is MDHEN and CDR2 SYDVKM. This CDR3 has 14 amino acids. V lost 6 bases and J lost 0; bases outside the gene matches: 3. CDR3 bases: TGTGCCAGCAGGGCTAGCGGGACCTCCTACGAGCAGTACTTC. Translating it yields CASRASGTSYEQYF.